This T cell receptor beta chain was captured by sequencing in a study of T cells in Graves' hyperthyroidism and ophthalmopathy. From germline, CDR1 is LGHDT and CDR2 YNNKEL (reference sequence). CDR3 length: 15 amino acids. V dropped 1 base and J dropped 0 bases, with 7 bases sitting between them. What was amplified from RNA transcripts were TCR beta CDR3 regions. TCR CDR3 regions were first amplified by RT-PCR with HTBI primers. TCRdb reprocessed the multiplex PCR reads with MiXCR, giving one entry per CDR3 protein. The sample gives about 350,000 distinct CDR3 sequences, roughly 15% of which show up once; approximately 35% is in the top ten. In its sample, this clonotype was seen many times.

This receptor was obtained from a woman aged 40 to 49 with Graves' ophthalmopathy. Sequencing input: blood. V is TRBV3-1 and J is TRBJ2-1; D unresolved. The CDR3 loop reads CASSQVPTSYNEQFF. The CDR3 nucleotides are TGTGCCAGCAGCCAAGTTCCTACCTCCTACAATGAGCAGTTCTTC.